The rows below give T cell receptor beta chains drawn from one sample of a study of cytomegalovirus exposure and HLA in healthy donors. Repertoires were generated with immunoSEQ multiplex PCR, while TCRdb's copy carries only in-frame clones and drops some. This table holds about 90,000 clones, about 69% found once. Sequenced: PBMCs. These receptors all stem from a woman under 30 in good health and CMV-seropositive. The CDR3 runs from the conserved cysteine through the conserved F or W. The D gene is left open where the match is weak. Where a row states a size, it is once, few, many or the class of an expanded clone; other rows omit it.

cdr3_nt cdr3_aa clone_size d_call j_call v_call
TGTGCCAGCAGCACGACAGGGGGCGGGCGGGAGCTGTTTTTT CASSTTGGGRELFF - TRBD1 TRBJ2-2 TRBV2
TGTGCCAGCAGTTTGCCCCGTCTAGCGGGAGGGCCCGTGGGCTACGAGCAGTACTTC CASSLPRLAGGPVGYEQYF - TRBD2 TRBJ2-7 TRBV28
TGTGCCAGCAGCTTACCGGCAGGGAGGTCGGCCGGGGAGCTGTTTTTT CASSLPAGRSAGELFF - - TRBJ2-2 TRBV7-7
TGTGCCAGCAGCCCCGGCGGGCCCAATCAGCCCCAGCATTTT CASSPGGPNQPQHF - - TRBJ1-5 TRBV6-5
TGTGCCAGTAAGAGGGGGGGGGATATGGGGGAGCAGTTCTTC CASKRGGDMGEQFF - - TRBJ2-1 TRBV19
TGTGCCAGCCGGCCTAGGGACAGACCCACAGATACGCAGTATTTT CASRPRDRPTDTQYF - TRBD1 TRBJ2-3 TRBV2
TGTGCCAGCAGCGTAGATCCCCCTAGCGGGATTTACAATGAGCAGTTCTTC CASSVDPPSGIYNEQFF - TRBD2 TRBJ2-1 TRBV9
TGTGCCAGCAGCTCTCAGCGGGGACGAACGCCAAACTATGGCTACACCTTC CASSSQRGRTPNYGYTF - - TRBJ1-2 TRBV9
TGTGCCAGCATTCTAGCGGGAGGGCCAAGCGAGCAGTTCTTC CASILAGGPSEQFF - TRBD2 TRBJ2-1 TRBV28
TGTGCCAGCAGTCGAACGGGACTAGCGGGGAATACGCAGTATTTT CASSRTGLAGNTQYF - TRBD2 TRBJ2-3 TRBV2
TGTGCCAGCAGGACGGGACAGGGTCACAATCAGCCCCAGCATTTT CASRTGQGHNQPQHF - TRBD1 TRBJ1-5 TRBV27
TGCGCCAGCAGCCAAGTACGGCGCACTGGACACTACACCGGGGAGCTGTTTTTT CASSQVRRTGHYTGELFF once - TRBJ2-2 TRBV4-3
TGTGCCATCTCTAGGGGACAGGAAACCACCGGGGAGCTGTTTTTT CAISRGQETTGELFF once TRBD1 TRBJ2-2 TRBV28
TGCAGCGTTGACGAGAGGGGGACTAGTAAGTTGGCGGGGTATGGGGCCAACGTCCTGACTTTC CSVDERGTSKLAGYGANVLTF - TRBD2 TRBJ2-6 TRBV29-1
TGTGCCATCAGCCTAGCGGGAGGGCAGTACGAGCAGTACTTC CAISLAGGQYEQYF - TRBD2 TRBJ2-7 TRBV10-3
TGTGCCAGCAGTCTAGACAGGGTGAGCTCCTACGAGCAGTACTTC CASSLDRVSSYEQYF - TRBD1 TRBJ2-7 TRBV6-5
TGTGCCGGTCAGGGTACTCGCCCTGATACGCAGTATTTT CAGQGTRPDTQYF - - TRBJ2-3 TRBV2
TGTGCCAGCAGTGATGCCAGGGCGGGAGGCTACACCTTC CASSDARAGGYTF - - TRBJ1-2 TRBV2
TGTGCCAGCAGTGGCAACCCGACAGGGGTCTACGAGCAGTACTTC CASSGNPTGVYEQYF few TRBD1 TRBJ2-7 TRBV6-1
TGTGCCAGCAGCCCTGGGGGGGAACGCGCCGTCCTGACTTTC CASSPGGERAVLTF - TRBD2 TRBJ2-6 TRBV6-4
TGTGCCAGTAGTATATCACATTCGGCGGGCAATCAGCCCCAGCATTTT CASSISHSAGNQPQHF - - TRBJ1-5 TRBV19
TGTGCCAGCAGTTACGGGCTAGCGTATGAGCAGTTCTTC CASSYGLAYEQFF - - TRBJ2-1 TRBV6-6
TGCGCCAGCAGGGCCGGGACAGGGAGTCAGCCCCAGCATTTT CASRAGTGSQPQHF - TRBD1 TRBJ1-5 TRBV10-2
TGTGCCAGCAGCTCCTACGAGGGACTCAATCCGGGGGTGACATACAATGAGCAGTTCTTC CASSSYEGLNPGVTYNEQFF - - TRBJ2-1 TRBV5-4
TGTGCCAGCAGGGCAGGGGAGATCCAAGAGACCCAGTACTTC CASRAGEIQETQYF - - TRBJ2-5 TRBV5-4
TGTGCCAGCAGCTCGGGTCCTTATAATTCACCCCTCCACTTT CASSSGPYNSPLHF - - TRBJ1-6 TRBV2
TGTGCCAGTAGTTTCAGCGGGGGGGCAAAGACCCAGTACTTC CASSFSGGAKTQYF - TRBD2 TRBJ2-5 TRBV19
TGTGCCAGCAGCCCCCTAGGCACAGATACGCAGTATTTT CASSPLGTDTQYF - - TRBJ2-3 TRBV5-6
TGCGGCGCCGACAGGGCAGGTACTGAGCAGTTCTTC CGADRAGTEQFF - TRBD1 TRBJ2-1 TRBV29-1
TGTGCCAGCAGTTACCCCGGGACAGCCTTCTTC CASSYPGTAFF - TRBD1 TRBJ2-1 TRBV6-5
TGTGCCAGCAGCTTTGCTTTTGGCGGGGGCTCCTACAATGAGCAGTTCTTC CASSFAFGGGSYNEQFF - TRBD2 TRBJ2-1 TRBV11-3
TGTGCCAGCAGCGTAGAGGACTCTCAGAATGAGCAGTTCTTC CASSVEDSQNEQFF few - TRBJ2-1 TRBV9
TGTGCCAGCAAACCCAGGGTGTCGAACACTGAAGCTTTCTTT CASKPRVSNTEAFF - - TRBJ1-1 TRBV6-5
TGTGCCAGCAGCCCCGCCCAGGGCGTTCAGTACTTC CASSPAQGVQYF - - TRBJ2-4 TRBV5-6
TGCAGCGCGTTTCGGGGGGCGAACACCGGGGAGCTGTTTTTT CSAFRGANTGELFF - TRBD2 TRBJ2-2 TRBV29-1
TGTGCCAGCAGCTTAGAATTTGGGGCGAGGAACACTGAAGCTTTCTTT CASSLEFGARNTEAFF many - TRBJ1-1 TRBV11-2
TGTGCCAGCAGCGTAGACAGGGGCGATACGCAGTATTTT CASSVDRGDTQYF - TRBD1 TRBJ2-3 TRBV7-7
TGTGCCAGTAGGGATACAGGGTTGGAAGGCGAGCAGTACTTC CASRDTGLEGEQYF - - TRBJ2-7 TRBV19
TGTGCCAGCAGCCAAGAGTTGGGGGCCAGGGGAGATACGCAGTATTTT CASSQELGARGDTQYF - - TRBJ2-3 TRBV4-2
TGCGCCAGCAGCTTGGGCCTCGTGGGGCGCCTGAACACTGAAGCTTTCTTT CASSLGLVGRLNTEAFF - - TRBJ1-1 TRBV5-1
TGTGCCAGCAGCCGATTCAGTGAAAAACTGTTTTTT CASSRFSEKLFF - - TRBJ1-4 TRBV14
TGTGCCAGCAGCTCCCTGGCAGGGGATGCTGGCTACACCTTC CASSSLAGDAGYTF few - TRBJ1-2 TRBV5-6
TGTGCCAGCTCACCCCTTATGACTAGCGGGGGAGAGACCCAGTACTTC CASSPLMTSGGETQYF - TRBD2 TRBJ2-5 TRBV18
TGTGCCAGCAGTTTATCGACCTCGGGCTATGGCTACACCTTC CASSLSTSGYGYTF few - TRBJ1-2 TRBV27
TGCGCCAGCAGCTTGGAGTGGGGGGAACTTGGTGAAAAACTGTTTTTT CASSLEWGELGEKLFF - - TRBJ1-4 TRBV5-1
TGTGCCAGTAGTCCCCAGGGAGCGGGAGAGAATGAGCAGTTCTTC CASSPQGAGENEQFF - TRBD2 TRBJ2-1 TRBV19
TGTGCTAGCAGCTTAAGGGACAGCTCCACAGATACGCAGTATTTT CASSLRDSSTDTQYF - TRBD1 TRBJ2-3 TRBV7-7
TGCGCCAGCAGCCAAGATAGGGGTGGGCGACCAAACTATGGCTACACCTTC CASSQDRGGRPNYGYTF - - TRBJ1-2 TRBV4-3
TGTGCCAGTAGAATACAGGGGTCTAGCAATCAGCCCCAGCATTTT CASRIQGSSNQPQHF once TRBD1 TRBJ1-5 TRBV19
TGTGCCAGCAGCTCCGGAAGAGGAGGGGCCGGGGAAAAACTGTTTTTT CASSSGRGGAGEKLFF - - TRBJ1-4 TRBV7-2
TGTGCCAGCAGCTCGCCCGGGACTAGCGAGTATTTT CASSSPGTSEYF - TRBD2 TRBJ2-3 TRBV5-4
TGCGCCAGCAGCCCGGACAGGGCTGGAAACACCATATATTTT CASSPDRAGNTIYF - TRBD1 TRBJ1-3 TRBV5-1
TGTGCCAGCAGTGGCGGACAGAGACATCAGCCCCAGCATTTT CASSGGQRHQPQHF - - TRBJ1-5 TRBV2
TGTGCCAGCAGCTCGCGACTAGCGGGACAAGAGACCCAGTACTTC CASSSRLAGQETQYF - TRBD2 TRBJ2-5 TRBV7-7
TGTGCCAGCAGCCAGCAAACACAGGGGGCCGATGGCTACACCTTC CASSQQTQGADGYTF - TRBD1 TRBJ1-2 TRBV4-2
TGTGCCAGCAGCTTTCGACAGGGCTCAAGGAACATTCAGTACTTC CASSFRQGSRNIQYF once TRBD1 TRBJ2-4 TRBV7-2
TGTGCCAGCAGCCCACGACTAGCGGGGGGGTTCACAGATACGCAGTATTTT CASSPRLAGGFTDTQYF - TRBD2 TRBJ2-3 TRBV7-7